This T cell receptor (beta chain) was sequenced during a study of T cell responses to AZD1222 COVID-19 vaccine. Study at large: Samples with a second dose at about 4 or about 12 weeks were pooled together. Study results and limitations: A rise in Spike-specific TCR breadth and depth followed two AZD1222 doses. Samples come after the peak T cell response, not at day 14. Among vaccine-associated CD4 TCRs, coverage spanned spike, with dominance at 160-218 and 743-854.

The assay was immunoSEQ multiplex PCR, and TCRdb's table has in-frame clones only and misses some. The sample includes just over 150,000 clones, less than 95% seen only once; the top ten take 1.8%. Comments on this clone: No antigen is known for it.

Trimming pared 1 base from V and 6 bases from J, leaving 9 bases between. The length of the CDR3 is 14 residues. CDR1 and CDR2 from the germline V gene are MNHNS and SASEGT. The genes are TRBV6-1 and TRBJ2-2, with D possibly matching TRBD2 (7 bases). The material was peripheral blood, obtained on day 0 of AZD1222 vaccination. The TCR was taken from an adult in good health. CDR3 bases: TGTGCCAGCAGTGAAGGGGGGGGCGCCGGGGAGCTGTTTTTT. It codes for CASSEGGGAGELFF.